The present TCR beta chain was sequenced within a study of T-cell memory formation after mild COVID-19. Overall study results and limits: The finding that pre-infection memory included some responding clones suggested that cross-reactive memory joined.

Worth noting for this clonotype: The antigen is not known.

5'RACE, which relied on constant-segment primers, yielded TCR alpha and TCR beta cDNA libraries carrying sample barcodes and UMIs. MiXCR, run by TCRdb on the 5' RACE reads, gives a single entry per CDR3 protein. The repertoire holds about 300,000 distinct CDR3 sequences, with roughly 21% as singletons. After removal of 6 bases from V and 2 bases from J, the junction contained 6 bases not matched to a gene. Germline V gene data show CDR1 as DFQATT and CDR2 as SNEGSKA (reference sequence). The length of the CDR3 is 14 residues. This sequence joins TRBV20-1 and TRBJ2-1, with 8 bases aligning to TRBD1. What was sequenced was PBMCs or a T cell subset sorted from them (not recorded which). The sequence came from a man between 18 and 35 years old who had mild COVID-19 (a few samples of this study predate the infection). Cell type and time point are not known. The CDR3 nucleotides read TGCAGTGCAACCCAGGGGGCAGCCTACAATGAGCAGTTCTTC. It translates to CSATQGAAYNEQFF.